This is a list of T cell receptor beta chains from one sample in a study of T cells in Graves' hyperthyroidism and ophthalmopathy. From the multiplex PCR reads, TCRdb called clonotypes with MiXCR, one entry per CDR3 protein. The data show approximately 600,000 distinct CDR3 sequences, with roughly 20% seen just once and 30% to 40% held by the top ten. Source material: blood. Every receptor here comes from a man between 25 and 39 years old with Graves' ophthalmopathy. CDR3s include the opening cysteine and the closing phenylalanine or tryptophan. A D gene is named only where the DNA matches it firmly. Only part of the rows carry a size: once, few, many, or a class if the clone is expanded.

cdr3_length	v_call	j_call	d_call	clone_size	cdr3_nt	cdr3_aa
13	TRBV6-1	TRBJ1-2	TRBD1	few	TGTGCCAGCAGTGAAGACAGGGGGCTTGGCTACACCTTC	CASSEDRGLGYTF
14	TRBV7-2	TRBJ1-5	NA	NA	TGTACCAGCAGCTTAGTCGCCTCGAATCAGCCCCAGCATTTT	CTSSLVASNQPQHF
13	TRBV6-2/TRBV6-3	TRBJ2-2	NA	NA	TGTGCCAGCAGCAGGGGAGTAACCGGGGAGCTGTTTTTT	CASSRGVTGELFF
15	TRBV6-1	TRBJ1-2	TRBD1	NA	TGTGCCAGCAGCCTACAGGGGGCGGGCGACTATGGCTACACCTTC	CASSLQGAGDYGYTF
12	TRBV29-1	TRBJ1-1	NA	few	TGCAGCGTTTCTCAGGGTAGCACTGAAGCTTTCTTT	CSVSQGSTEAFF
15	TRBV7-2	TRBJ2-5	TRBD1	NA	TGTGCCAGCAGCTTAGAGGTAGCAGGGGGAAAGACCCAGTACTTC	CASSLEVAGGKTQYF
13	TRBV6-1	TRBJ1-1	NA	NA	TGTGCCAGCAGTTATTCCGGGAAGGGTGAAGCTTTCTTT	CASSYSGKGEAFF
16	TRBV5-1	TRBJ2-7	NA	NA	TGCGCCAGCAGCTTGGAGGGCCTAGCTTCCAGTAGTGAGCAGTACTTC	CASSLEGLASSSEQYF
13	TRBV3-1	TRBJ2-5	NA	many	TGTGCCAGCAGCCATGGCAGCCAAGAGACCCAGTACTTC	CASSHGSQETQYF
15	TRBV7-9	TRBJ1-6	TRBD1	few	TGTGCCAGCAGCTCGACGGACAGGGGGAATTCACCCCTCCACTTT	CASSSTDRGNSPLHF
15	TRBV6-1	TRBJ2-1	TRBD2	few	TGTGCCAGCAGCCAACTAGCGGAGGGCTACAATGAGCAGTTCTTC	CASSQLAEGYNEQFF
14	TRBV20-1	TRBJ1-5	NA	few	TGCAGTGCTAGAGCTGACATGGGCAATCAGCCCCAGCATTTT	CSARADMGNQPQHF
14	TRBV15	TRBJ1-1	NA	many	TGTGCCACCAGCAGAGATAAGGGGCCCGCTGAAGCTTTCTTT	CATSRDKGPAEAFF
15	TRBV6-9	TRBJ2-1	TRBD2	NA	TGTGCCAGCAGTTGGACCTGGGAGGGAGCGCGTGAGCAGTTCTTC	CASSWTWEGAREQFF
13	TRBV19	TRBJ1-2	TRBD1	few	TGTGCCAGTACGACAGGGGGCGCGAATGGCTACACCTTC	CASTTGGANGYTF
15	TRBV5-6	TRBJ2-5	TRBD1	NA	TGTGCCAGCAGCTTTAGAGGGACAGGGGGAGAGACCCGGTACTTC	CASSFRGTGGETRYF
16	TRBV7-8	TRBJ1-1	NA	many	TGTGCCAGCAGCTTAGTAGCCGGTTGGGGGAACACTGAAGCTTTCTTT	CASSLVAGWGNTEAFF
13	TRBV30	TRBJ1-5	NA	NA	TGTGCCTGGGCGGGAAGGGTTGCTCAGCCCCAGCATTTT	CAWAGRVAQPQHF
13	TRBV6-1	TRBJ1-2	NA	NA	TGTGCCAGCAGCAAGGGTCATTTGGGGGACTACACCTTC	CASSKGHLGDYTF
15	TRBV10-2	TRBJ2-7	TRBD2	few	TGCGCCAGCAGTGGGACTAGCGGGAGTATAGGGGAGCAGTACTTC	CASSGTSGSIGEQYF
14	TRBV13	TRBJ2-7	NA	NA	TGTGCCAGTACCCCTCAAGGTAGTTCGGGCGAGCAGTACTTC	CASTPQGSSGEQYF
16	TRBV4-1	TRBJ2-2	TRBD2	NA	TGCGCCAGCAGCCACCAACCTAGCGGGAGAATAGGGGAGCTGTTTTTT	CASSHQPSGRIGELFF
16	TRBV28	TRBJ1-1	NA	few	TGTGCCAGCAGTTTTTTTGGACTGGCGGGAGGAACTGAAGCTTTCTTT	CASSFFGLAGGTEAFF
13	TRBV24-1	TRBJ2-7	NA	few	TGTGCCACCAGTGATACGACGGCTAACGAGCAGTACTTC	CATSDTTANEQYF
13	TRBV10-2	TRBJ1-2	NA	few	TGCGCCAGCAGTCCAGGGGAGAGTTATGGCTACACCTTC	CASSPGESYGYTF
13	TRBV6-2/TRBV6-3	TRBJ2-5	NA	NA	TGTGCCAGCAGTACCTCACGTGGGGCAGGGGAGTACTTC	CASSTSRGAGEYF
15	TRBV27	TRBJ2-5	NA	NA	TGTGCCAGCAGCCCAGGGACGGGGGGCGCTGAGGCCCAGTACTTC	CASSPGTGGAEAQYF
16	TRBV20-1	TRBJ1-1	NA	many	TGCAGTGCTAGAATCATAGAGGGAGGGACGAACACTGAAGCTTTCTTT	CSARIIEGGTNTEAFF
15	TRBV20-1	TRBJ2-1	TRBD2	few	TGCAGTGCTAGAACTAGGACTAGCGGAGCGCCGATTGAGTTCTTC	CSARTRTSGAPIEFF
15	TRBV30	TRBJ2-3	TRBD2	few	TGTGCCTGGAGTGGGCTAGCGGGGGCCACAGATACGCAGTATTTT	CAWSGLAGATDTQYF
13	TRBV7-6	TRBJ1-6	NA	NA	TGTGCCAGCAGCTTGACAGCTAATTCACCCCTCCACTTT	CASSLTANSPLHF
15	TRBV27	TRBJ2-3	NA	many	TGTGCCAGCAGTCGCGGACAGTGGAGCACAGATACGCAGTATTTT	CASSRGQWSTDTQYF
15	TRBV13	TRBJ2-7	TRBD1	NA	TGTGCCAGCAGCTTAGGCAGGGGACAGCCCTACGAGCAGTACTTC	CASSLGRGQPYEQYF
14	TRBV7-2	TRBJ2-3	NA	many	TGTGCCAGCAGCTTATCCCAGGCCGCAGATACGCAGTATTTT	CASSLSQAADTQYF
13	TRBV4-1	TRBJ2-5	NA	NA	TGCGCCAGCAGCCAATTAGGGCTAGAGACCCAGTACTTC	CASSQLGLETQYF
16	TRBV7-6	TRBJ2-1	TRBD1	NA	TGTGCCAGCAGCCGGGACAGCTGGAGCTCCTACAATGAGCAGTTCTTC	CASSRDSWSSYNEQFF
16	TRBV7-9	TRBJ2-3	TRBD1	NA	TGTGCCAGCAGCCCCGTGACAGGGCCGAACACAGATACGCAGTATTTT	CASSPVTGPNTDTQYF
15	TRBV27	TRBJ2-5	TRBD2	NA	TGTGCCAGCAGTTTAAGTCTAGCGGTTGGAGAGACCCAGTACTTC	CASSLSLAVGETQYF
15	TRBV11-2	TRBJ2-1	NA	many	TGTGCCAGCAGCTTATTGGACTTCTCCTACAATGAGCAGTTCTTC	CASSLLDFSYNEQFF
12	TRBV30	TRBJ1-1	NA	many	TGTGCCTGGAGTGCAGGGCCAGTGGAAGCTTTCTTT	CAWSAGPVEAFF
15	TRBV4-2	TRBJ2-1	NA	NA	TGTGCCAGCAGCCAAGATCGGCAGGTCGGCAATGAGCAGTTCTTC	CASSQDRQVGNEQFF
16	TRBV14	TRBJ2-1	NA	NA	TGTGCCAGCAGCCCCGTGGACGGACCCTCCTACAATGAGCAGTTCTTC	CASSPVDGPSYNEQFF
15	TRBV18	TRBJ1-2	TRBD1	many	TGTGCCAGCTCACCAGAGGGACAGATCCGCTATGGCTACACCTTC	CASSPEGQIRYGYTF